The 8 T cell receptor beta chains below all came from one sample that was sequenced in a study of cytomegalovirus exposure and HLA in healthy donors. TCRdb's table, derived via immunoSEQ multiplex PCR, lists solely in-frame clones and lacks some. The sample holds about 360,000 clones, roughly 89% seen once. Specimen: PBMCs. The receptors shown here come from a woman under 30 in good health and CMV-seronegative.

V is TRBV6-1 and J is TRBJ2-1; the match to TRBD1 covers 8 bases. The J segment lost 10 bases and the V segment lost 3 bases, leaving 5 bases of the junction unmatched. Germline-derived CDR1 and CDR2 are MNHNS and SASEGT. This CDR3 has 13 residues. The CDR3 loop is CASSDPGQVEQFF. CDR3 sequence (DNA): TGTGCCAGCAGTGACCCGGGACAGGTCGAGCAGTTCTTC.

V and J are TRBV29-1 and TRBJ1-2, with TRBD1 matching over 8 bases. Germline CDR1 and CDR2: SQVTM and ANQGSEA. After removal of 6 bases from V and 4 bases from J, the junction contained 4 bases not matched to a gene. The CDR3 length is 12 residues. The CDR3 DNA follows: TGCAGCGTCAAGACAGGGGTCTATGGCTACACCTTC. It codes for CSVKTGVYGYTF.

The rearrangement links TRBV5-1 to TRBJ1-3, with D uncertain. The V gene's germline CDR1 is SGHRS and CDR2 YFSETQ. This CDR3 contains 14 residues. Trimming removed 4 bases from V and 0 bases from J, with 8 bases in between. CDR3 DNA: TGCGCCAGCAGCCAACAGAGCTCTGGAAACACCATATATTTT. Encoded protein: CASSQQSSGNTIYF.

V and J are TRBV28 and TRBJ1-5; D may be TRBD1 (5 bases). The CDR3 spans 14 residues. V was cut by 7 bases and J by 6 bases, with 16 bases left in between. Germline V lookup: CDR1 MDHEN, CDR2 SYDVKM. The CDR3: CASKESSGGQPQHF. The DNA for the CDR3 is TGTGCCAGCAAGGAATCCTCGGGGGGTCAGCCCCAGCATTTT.

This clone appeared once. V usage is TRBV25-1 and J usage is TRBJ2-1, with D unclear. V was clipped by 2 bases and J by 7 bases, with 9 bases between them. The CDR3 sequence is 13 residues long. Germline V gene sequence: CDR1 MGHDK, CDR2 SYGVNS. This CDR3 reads CASSESDFNEQFF. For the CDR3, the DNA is TGTGCCAGCAGTGAAAGCGACTTTAATGAGCAGTTCTTC.

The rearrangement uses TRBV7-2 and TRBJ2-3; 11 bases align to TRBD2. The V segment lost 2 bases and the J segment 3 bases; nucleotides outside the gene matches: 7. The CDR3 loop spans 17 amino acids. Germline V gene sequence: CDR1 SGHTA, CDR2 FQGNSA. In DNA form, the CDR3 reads TGTGCCAGCAGCTTACTGGGACTAGCGGTTTTTACAGATACGCAGTATTTT. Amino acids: CASSLLGLAVFTDTQYF.

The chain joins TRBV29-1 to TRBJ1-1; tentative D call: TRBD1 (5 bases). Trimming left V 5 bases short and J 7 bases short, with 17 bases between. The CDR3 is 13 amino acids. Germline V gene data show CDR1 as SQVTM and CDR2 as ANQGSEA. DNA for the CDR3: TGCAGCGTTCACCGGGGGACGCGGGGTGAAGCTTTCTTT. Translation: CSVHRGTRGEAFF.

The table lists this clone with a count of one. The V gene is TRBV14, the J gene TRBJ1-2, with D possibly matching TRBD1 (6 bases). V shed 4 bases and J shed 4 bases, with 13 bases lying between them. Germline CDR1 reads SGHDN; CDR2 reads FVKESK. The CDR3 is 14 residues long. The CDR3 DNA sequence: TGTGCCAGCAGCCTCAGGGGTTGGAGCTATGGCTACACCTTC. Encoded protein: CASSLRGWSYGYTF.